This is a list of T cell receptor beta chains from one sample in a study of blood T cells in healthy people across ages. TCRdb re-called the 5' RACE reads through MiXCR, storing one row per CDR3 protein. The repertoire consists of about 730,000 distinct CDR3 sequences, with roughly 44% occurring once and the leading ten covering under 25%. Sequencing was done on a sample of blood. These receptors were collected from a woman aged 55-69 years in good health. The CDR3 runs from the conserved cysteine through the conserved F or W. Fields, in order: V gene, J gene, clone size, D gene, CDR3 DNA, CDR3 protein. A D gene is named only where the DNA matches it firmly. Size is stated for part of the rows, as once, few or many counts, or as a class when the clone is expanded.

v_gene: TRBV15
j_gene: TRBJ1-5
abundance: -
d_gene: -
CDR3nt: TGTGCCACCAGCAGAGATGGACGGCCTAGCAATCAGCCCCAGCATTTT
CDR3aa: CATSRDGRPSNQPQHF

v_gene: TRBV20-1
j_gene: TRBJ2-7
abundance: many
d_gene: -
CDR3nt: TGCAGTGGGAGACCCGGGACTTCTAACTACGAGCAGTACTTC
CDR3aa: CSGRPGTSNYEQYF

v_gene: TRBV6-1
j_gene: TRBJ1-2
abundance: -
d_gene: -
CDR3nt: TGTGCCAGCAGTGAAACCCTGAACGGTGGCTACACCTTC
CDR3aa: CASSETLNGGYTF

v_gene: TRBV4-1
j_gene: TRBJ2-5
abundance: -
d_gene: TRBD1
CDR3nt: TGCGCCAGCAGCCAAGAAACGTGGGACAGCTCGGACAATGAGCAGTACTTC
CDR3aa: CASSQETWDSSDNEQYF

v_gene: TRBV9
j_gene: TRBJ2-7
abundance: -
d_gene: -
CDR3nt: TGTGCCAGCAGCGTGGACAGTACCTACGAGCAGTACTTC
CDR3aa: CASSVDSTYEQYF

v_gene: TRBV3-1
j_gene: TRBJ2-1
abundance: few
d_gene: TRBD2
CDR3nt: TGTGCCAGCAGCCATCCCCGTGGTAGCGGGAGGGGAAAGCTGGACAATGAGCAGTTCTTC
CDR3aa: CASSHPRGSGRGKLDNEQFF

v_gene: TRBV3-1
j_gene: TRBJ2-1
abundance: -
d_gene: TRBD1
CDR3nt: TGTGCCAGCAGCTTCAGACAGGGAGTAGGTAATGAGCAGTTCTTC
CDR3aa: CASSFRQGVGNEQFF

v_gene: TRBV7-9
j_gene: TRBJ2-1
abundance: -
d_gene: -
CDR3nt: TGTGCCAGCGCGGACTGGTCTTACAATGAGCAGTTCTTC
CDR3aa: CASADWSYNEQFF

v_gene: TRBV12-3/TRBV12-4
j_gene: TRBJ1-6
abundance: -
d_gene: TRBD1
CDR3nt: TGTGCCAGCAGCCGAACAGGGGATGGTTCACCCCCCCACTTT
CDR3aa: CASSRTGDGSPPHF

v_gene: TRBV28
j_gene: TRBJ1-5
abundance: few
d_gene: -
CDR3nt: TGTGCCAGCAGTTTTGAGGCCTCACAGCATTTT
CDR3aa: CASSFEASQHF

v_gene: TRBV20-1
j_gene: TRBJ2-7
abundance: few
d_gene: -
CDR3nt: TGCAGTGCTAGAGATCGCCTAGTAGGCTACGAGCAGTACTTC
CDR3aa: CSARDRLVGYEQYF

v_gene: TRBV19
j_gene: TRBJ2-3
abundance: -
d_gene: -
CDR3nt: TGTGCCAGTAGTAAAGATGCGCAGTATTTT
CDR3aa: CASSKDAQYF

v_gene: TRBV28
j_gene: TRBJ2-5
abundance: -
d_gene: TRBD2
CDR3nt: TGTGCCAGCATTCCGACTAGCGGGAGGACGAATGAGCAGTACTTC
CDR3aa: CASIPTSGRTNEQYF

v_gene: TRBV6-5
j_gene: TRBJ2-7
abundance: -
d_gene: -
CDR3nt: TGTGCCAGCAGTTACGCGCTCGTGGCGGACTACGAGCAGTACTTC
CDR3aa: CASSYALVADYEQYF

v_gene: TRBV5-1
j_gene: TRBJ1-1
abundance: few
d_gene: -
CDR3nt: TGCGCCAGCAGCTTGGGGGACAAGAACACTGAAGCTTTCTTT
CDR3aa: CASSLGDKNTEAFF

v_gene: TRBV20-1
j_gene: TRBJ2-3
abundance: few
d_gene: TRBD2
CDR3nt: TGCAGTGCTCGGGCCCCGGGACTAGCGGGCCCAGATACGCAGTATTTT
CDR3aa: CSARAPGLAGPDTQYF

v_gene: TRBV29-1
j_gene: TRBJ2-3
abundance: -
d_gene: TRBD2
CDR3nt: TGCAGCGTTGACGGGCCTAGCGGGGGGGGTACGCAGTATTTT
CDR3aa: CSVDGPSGGGTQYF

v_gene: TRBV5-1
j_gene: TRBJ2-7
abundance: -
d_gene: -
CDR3nt: TGCGCCAGCAGCCCGGAGAGAAGAGTTGGGGAGCAGTACTTC
CDR3aa: CASSPERRVGEQYF

v_gene: TRBV3-1
j_gene: TRBJ1-2
abundance: -
d_gene: -
CDR3nt: TGTGCCAGCAGCCAGAGGACAATCGGCTACACCTTC
CDR3aa: CASSQRTIGYTF

v_gene: TRBV12-3/TRBV12-4
j_gene: TRBJ2-6
abundance: few
d_gene: -
CDR3nt: TGTGCCAGCCAAACCACCGCTGGGGCCAACGTCCTGACTTTC
CDR3aa: CASQTTAGANVLTF

v_gene: TRBV29-1
j_gene: TRBJ2-2
abundance: once
d_gene: -
CDR3nt: TGCAGCGTTGGAGCCCCTCAAACCGGGGAGCTGTTTTTT
CDR3aa: CSVGAPQTGELFF

v_gene: TRBV2
j_gene: TRBJ1-3
abundance: -
d_gene: TRBD1
CDR3nt: TGTGCCAGCGGGGACAGAGGAAACACCATATATTTT
CDR3aa: CASGDRGNTIYF

v_gene: TRBV3-1
j_gene: TRBJ2-2
abundance: -
d_gene: -
CDR3nt: TGTGCCAGCAGCAACCGGAGGGACGGGGAGCTGTTTTTT
CDR3aa: CASSNRRDGELFF